Sequencing of this T cell receptor (beta chain) was carried out in a study of cytomegalovirus exposure and HLA in healthy donors. The PCR ran on 60 Vbeta and 13 Jbeta primers. Generated by immunoSEQ multiplex PCR, the TCRdb table keeps only in-frame clones and is missing some. This table has fewer than 100,000 clones, roughly 80% appearing once. Study outcomes and limitations: From TCR beta sequences, most subjects' HLA-A and HLA-B alleles were reportedly predicted accurately.

Each of the donors was a healthy bone marrow donor. CDR1 and CDR2 (germline): SEHNR, FQNEAQ (reference sequence). V lost 5 bases to trimming and J lost 4 bases; unmatched junction nucleotides: 10. The length of the CDR3 is 15 residues. This clone showed up just a few times. What it binds is unknown. Material for sequencing was PBMCs. This clonotype was obtained from a man aged 40-50 years in good health and CMV-seropositive. This chain connects TRBV7-9 to TRBJ2-5; 7 nucleotides line up with TRBD2. The CDR3 loop reads CASSGRGGVRETQYF. In DNA form, the CDR3 reads TGTGCCAGCAGCGGCCGCGGGGGAGTTAGAGAGACCCAGTACTTC.